This is a list of T cell receptor beta chains from one sample in a study of blood T cells in healthy people across ages. TCRdb re-called the 5' RACE reads through MiXCR, storing one row per CDR3 protein. Among hundreds of thousands of distinct CDR3 sequences listed, about 27% were seen once. This same sample was also taken into another study, of T cells of mothers and their children.

Sample: blood. The receptors come from a boy between 2 and 10 years old in good health. The CDR3 runs from the conserved cysteine through the conserved F or W. The order of the fields is J gene, clone size, CDR3 length, V gene, D gene, CDR3 DNA, CDR3 protein. A D gene is named only where the DNA matches it firmly. Rows give clone size only sometimes, using once, few, many, or a class for an expanded clone.

TRBJ2-5 | few | 13 | TRBV6-2/TRBV6-3 | TRBD1 | TGTGCCAGCGCCTTCACAGGGGGAGAGACCCAGTACTTC | CASAFTGGETQYF
TRBJ1-4 | few | 15 | TRBV9 | NA | TGTGCCAGCAGCGTAGGAGGGGGGGGGAATGAAAAACTGTTTTTT | CASSVGGGGNEKLFF
TRBJ2-1 | NA | 12 | TRBV5-1 | TRBD2 | TGCGCCAGCCGCCCGGGGGGCAATGAGCAGTTCTTC | CASRPGGNEQFF
TRBJ2-3 | many | 15 | TRBV7-6 | NA | TGTGCCAGCAGCTCAGCGGGCGCTAGCACAGATACGCAGTATTTT | CASSSAGASTDTQYF
TRBJ2-6 | NA | 15 | TRBV16 | NA | TGTGCCAGCAGTCACCAGGGAACTGGGGCCAACGTCCTGACTTTC | CASSHQGTGANVLTF
TRBJ2-5 | NA | 16 | TRBV20-1 | TRBD2 | TGCAGTGCTAGAGATCTTCCAGCGGGAGGGTTGGAGACCCAGTACTTC | CSARDLPAGGLETQYF
TRBJ1-4 | few | 13 | TRBV27 | NA | TGTGCCAGCAGGGACAGCAAAAATGAAAAACTGTTTTTT | CASRDSKNEKLFF
TRBJ2-2 | few | 14 | TRBV5-6 | NA | TGTGCCAGCACCCGTTATAAGGGGCCCGGGGAGCTGTTTTTT | CASTRYKGPGELFF
TRBJ2-7 | few | 15 | TRBV7-8 | NA | TGTGCCAGCAGCTTTTTGGGGGATAGTACCTACGAGCAGTACTTC | CASSFLGDSTYEQYF
TRBJ2-7 | NA | 13 | TRBV20-1 | TRBD2 | TGCAGTGCTCCGGTAGCGGGAACAGGGGAGCAGTACTTC | CSAPVAGTGEQYF
TRBJ1-1 | NA | 15 | TRBV5-1 | NA | TGCGCCAGCAGCTTGACTTCATCGGCTAACACTGAAGCTTTCTTT | CASSLTSSANTEAFF
TRBJ1-2 | few | 15 | TRBV5-1 | NA | TGCGCCAGCAGCTTGGATGGCCGGCTCGGAGATGGCTACACCTTC | CASSLDGRLGDGYTF
TRBJ2-7 | few | 14 | TRBV4-1 | TRBD1 | TGCGCCGGCAGCCTCGGACAGGGGGGGTACGAGCAGTACTTC | CAGSLGQGGYEQYF
TRBJ2-7 | few | 14 | TRBV12-3/TRBV12-4 | NA | TGTGCCAGCAGTTTTGTGGGGAGCTCCTACGAGCAGTACTTC | CASSFVGSSYEQYF
TRBJ2-2 | NA | 13 | TRBV29-1 | NA | TGCAGCGGAGGGTGGGGGCTGACCGGGGAGCTGTTTTTT | CSGGWGLTGELFF
TRBJ2-1 | few | 16 | TRBV20-1 | TRBD1 | TGCAGTGCCGATAAGAAGGACAGGGGAAACTACAATGAGCAGTTCTTC | CSADKKDRGNYNEQFF
TRBJ2-7 | NA | 14 | TRBV6-1 | NA | TGTGCCAGCAGTGAATTCGGTGCGCCGTACGAGCAGTACTTC | CASSEFGAPYEQYF
TRBJ1-1 | NA | 13 | TRBV29-1 | NA | TGCAGCGTTGAATTACTGGGGGGCACTGAAGCTTTCTTT | CSVELLGGTEAFF
TRBJ1-4 | NA | 13 | TRBV20-1 | TRBD1 | TGCAGTGCTAGAGACGGACAGGGCGTAAAACTGTCTTTT | CSARDGQGVKLSF
TRBJ1-3 | NA | 17 | TRBV4-2 | TRBD1 | TGTGCCAGCAGCCAAGCACCTCCGGGACAGGGTGGAAACACCATATATTTT | CASSQAPPGQGGNTIYF
TRBJ2-6 | few | 16 | TRBV12-3/TRBV12-4 | NA | TGTGCCAGCAGTCCCAGCGGACGTTCTGGGGCCAACGTCCTGACTTTC | CASSPSGRSGANVLTF
TRBJ2-5 | NA | 16 | TRBV2 | NA | TGTGCCAGCAGTGATTATTGGGACACCGACCAAGAGACCCAGTACTTC | CASSDYWDTDQETQYF
TRBJ2-5 | NA | 11 | TRBV5-5 | NA | TGTGACAGCAGCAGTGTCCAGACCCAGTACTTC | CDSSSVQTQYF
TRBJ2-3 | few | 15 | TRBV9 | NA | TGTGCCAGCAGCGCGAGGGCCATGAGGGCAGATACGCAGTATTTT | CASSARAMRADTQYF
TRBJ2-1 | NA | 13 | TRBV6-5 | NA | TGTGCCAGCACGCCGCTCTCAAGGGATGAGCAGTTCTTC | CASTPLSRDEQFF
TRBJ1-4 | NA | 16 | TRBV7-9 | TRBD1 | TGTGCCAGCAGCTTACCCCCAGGGGGAAGAAATGAAAAACTGTTTTTT | CASSLPPGGRNEKLFF
TRBJ2-1 | NA | 15 | TRBV20-1 | TRBD2 | TGCAGTGCTAGGGACCCCGGGACTAGCCTCGCTGAGCAGTTCTTC | CSARDPGTSLAEQFF
TRBJ2-2 | few | 15 | TRBV29-1 | TRBD2 | TGCAGCGTTGAACTGCGACTAGCGGGCACCGGGGAGCTGTTTTTT | CSVELRLAGTGELFF
TRBJ2-7 | NA | 14 | TRBV10-2 | NA | TGCGCCAGCAGACCCACGGGTTCCGACTACGAGCAGTACTTC | CASRPTGSDYEQYF
TRBJ1-4 | NA | 15 | TRBV5-1 | TRBD1 | TGCGCCAGCAGCGTCGGACAGGGACGGAATGAAAAACTGTTTTTT | CASSVGQGRNEKLFF
TRBJ2-1 | few | 16 | TRBV5-1 | NA | TGCGCCAGCAGCTTGGACACATTCCGTGTCTACAATGAGCAGTTCTTC | CASSLDTFRVYNEQFF
TRBJ2-1 | once | 17 | TRBV5-1 | TRBD2 | TGCGCCGGCAGCCGTGATAGCGGGTTGAGCTCCTACAATGAGCAGTTCTTC | CAGSRDSGLSSYNEQFF
TRBJ1-2 | NA | 15 | TRBV4-3 | NA | TGCGCCAGCAGCCAAGATGTCTCAGGGAGGGTTGGCTACACCTTC | CASSQDVSGRVGYTF
TRBJ2-5 | medium-sized | 15 | TRBV2 | NA | TGTGCCAGCAATTCCCGGGCCGGCCGGGGAGAGACCCAGTACTTC | CASNSRAGRGETQYF
TRBJ1-1 | once | 14 | TRBV10-3 | TRBD1 | TGTGCCATCAGCCATACAGGGGCTAACACTGAAGCTTTCTTT | CAISHTGANTEAFF
TRBJ2-5 | few | 17 | TRBV6-2/TRBV6-3 | TRBD2 | TGTGCCAGCAGTTACGATAGTGCGGGAGAATTCGGAGAGACCCAGTACTTC | CASSYDSAGEFGETQYF
TRBJ2-1 | few | 15 | TRBV2 | NA | TGTGCCAGCAGGTTCCAGGGGGGAAGTGGCAATGAGCAGTTCTTC | CASRFQGGSGNEQFF
TRBJ2-5 | NA | 17 | TRBV4-3 | TRBD2 | TGCGCCAGCAGCCAAGTCAGGCCTAGCGGGTACCAAGAGACCCAGTACTTC | CASSQVRPSGYQETQYF
TRBJ2-2 | NA | 14 | TRBV4-1 | NA | TGCGCCAGCAGCCATTCCTCGGGAGCCGGGGAGCTGTTTTTT | CASSHSSGAGELFF
TRBJ2-5 | many | 15 | TRBV18 | NA | TGTGCCAGCTCACGCACCAACGGTCTCCAAGAGACCCAGTACTTC | CASSRTNGLQETQYF
TRBJ2-5 | many | 12 | TRBV18 | TRBD2 | TGTGCCAGCTCCAGCGGGAGCGAGACCCAGTACTTC | CASSSGSETQYF
TRBJ2-1 | many | 13 | TRBV12-3/TRBV12-4 | NA | TGTGCCAGCAGTTTATATAGACTAGGTGAGCAGTTCTTC | CASSLYRLGEQFF
TRBJ2-3 | NA | 17 | TRBV6-5 | TRBD1 | TGTGCCAGCAGTTACTCGAGGGACAGGCCCCGCGGGGATACGCAGTATTTT | CASSYSRDRPRGDTQYF
TRBJ2-7 | few | 14 | TRBV11-2 | TRBD2 | TGTGCCAGCAGCTTCACTAGCGGGGTTGGGGAGCAGTACTTC | CASSFTSGVGEQYF
TRBJ2-1 | few | 11 | TRBV7-9 | NA | TGTGCCAGCCCCATTCACAATGAGCAGTTCTTC | CASPIHNEQFF
TRBJ1-1 | few | 13 | TRBV10-2 | NA | TGCGCCAGCAGTGAGGCCGATTACACTGAAGCTTTCTTT | CASSEADYTEAFF
TRBJ1-4 | NA | 14 | TRBV9 | NA | TGTGCCAGCAGCGTAGCAGGGGATGGTGAAAAACTGTTTTTT | CASSVAGDGEKLFF
TRBJ1-1 | NA | 18 | TRBV19 | NA | TGTGCCAGTAAACCGACACAGGGCAGCCATGAGGAGAACACTGAAGCTTTCTTT | CASKPTQGSHEENTEAFF
TRBJ2-1 | once | 14 | TRBV5-4 | NA | TGTGCCAGCAGCTCGTATAGCGGAGGGAATGAGCAGTTCTTC | CASSSYSGGNEQFF
TRBJ2-3 | NA | 14 | TRBV7-9 | NA | TGTGCCAGCATCCAGGACGGCGGCTTTAGAACGCAGTATTTT | CASIQDGGFRTQYF
TRBJ1-2 | NA | 14 | TRBV2 | TRBD1 | TGTGCCAGCAGTGAGACAGGGATCCGCTATGGCTACACCTTC | CASSETGIRYGYTF
TRBJ2-3 | few | 11 | TRBV29-1 | NA | TGCAGCGTTGTACAGATAGATACGCAGTATTTT | CSVVQIDTQYF
TRBJ2-5 | NA | 13 | TRBV11-3 | TRBD1 | TGTGCCAGCAGCCCGACAGGGGAAAAGACCCAGTACTTC | CASSPTGEKTQYF
TRBJ2-7 | few | 14 | TRBV25-1 | TRBD2 | TGTGCCAGCAAGACTAGCGGGAGTGGATACGAGCAGTACTTC | CASKTSGSGYEQYF
TRBJ1-1 | NA | 18 | TRBV29-1 | NA | TGTAGCGTTGAAAACGTGGTGGCAGGGAGGGTTAGGAACACTGAAGCTTTCTTT | CSVENVVAGRVRNTEAFF
TRBJ2-2 | once | 17 | TRBV18 | NA | TGTGCCAGCTCACCAAACGGGGCGAAAAATAATATCGGGGAGCTGTTTTTT | CASSPNGAKNNIGELFF
TRBJ2-3 | NA | 17 | TRBV7-3 | NA | TGTGCCAGCAGTCTACGGGCTGGGGCGGGGGCGACAGATACGCAGTATTTT | CASSLRAGAGATDTQYF
TRBJ2-6 | NA | 16 | TRBV6-1 | NA | TGTGCCAGCAGTGGCAGCTCCGTTGTTGGGGCCAACGTCCTGACTTTC | CASSGSSVVGANVLTF